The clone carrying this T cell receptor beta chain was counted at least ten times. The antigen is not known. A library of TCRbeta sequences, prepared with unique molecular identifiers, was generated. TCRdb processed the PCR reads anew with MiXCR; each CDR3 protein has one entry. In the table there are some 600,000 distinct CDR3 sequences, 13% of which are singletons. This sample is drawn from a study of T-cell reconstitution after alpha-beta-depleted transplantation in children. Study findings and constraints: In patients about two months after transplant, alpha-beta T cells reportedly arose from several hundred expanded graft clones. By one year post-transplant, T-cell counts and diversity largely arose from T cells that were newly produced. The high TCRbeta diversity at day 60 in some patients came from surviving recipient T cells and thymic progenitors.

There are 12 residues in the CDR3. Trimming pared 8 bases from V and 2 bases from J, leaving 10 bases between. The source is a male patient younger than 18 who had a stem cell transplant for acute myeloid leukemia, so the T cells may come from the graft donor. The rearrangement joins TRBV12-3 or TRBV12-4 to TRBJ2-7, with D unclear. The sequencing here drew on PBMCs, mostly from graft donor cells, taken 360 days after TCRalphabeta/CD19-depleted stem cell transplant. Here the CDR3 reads CASLGVAYEQYF. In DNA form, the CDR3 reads TGTGCCAGCCTGGGTGTAGCCTACGAGCAGTACTTC.